The 21 T cell receptor beta chains below come from one sample, sequenced in a study of blood T cell repertoires in COVID-19. TCRdb keeps only in-frame clones here, not all; method: immunoSEQ multiplex PCR. The repertoire holds about 35,000 clones, with roughly 92% as singletons. Sequencing input: peripheral blood. Receptor source: a man aged 45-65 years with active COVID-19.

This chain uses TRBV6-2 or TRBV6-3 with TRBJ2-3; TRBD2 matches at 7 bases. The CDR3 has 14 amino acids. V shed 3 bases, J shed 1 base, and the junction held 1 base outside the gene matches. Germline V gene sequence: CDR1 MNHEY, CDR2 SVGEGT. In DNA form, the CDR3 reads TGTGCCAGCAGTTATGGGGGGGGCACAGATACGCAGTATTTT. This sequence encodes CASSYGGGTDTQYF.

The chain joins TRBV9 to TRBJ1-5, with D maybe TRBD1 (5 bases). In germline, CDR1 is SGDLS, CDR2 YYNGEE. V was shortened by 0 bases and J by 3 bases, with 13 bases between the two germline ends. This CDR3 is 16 amino acids long. CDR3 loop: CASSVDQGRINQPQHF. CDR3 nucleotide sequence: TGTGCCAGCAGCGTAGACCAGGGAAGGATCAATCAGCCCCAGCATTTT.

The chain uses TRBV6-1 and TRBJ1-2; D possibly corresponds to TRBD1 (5 bases). Trimming removed 1 base from V and 7 bases from J, with 13 bases in between. The CDR3 runs to 14 residues. Germline V gene data show CDR1 as MNHNS and CDR2 as SASEGT. CDR3 amino acids: CASSEDVRVGGYTF. The DNA of the CDR3 is TGTGCCAGCAGTGAAGATGTCAGGGTAGGTGGCTACACCTTC.

This clone appeared a single time. The chain recombines TRBV2 with TRBJ1-2, with 7 positions matching TRBD1. The CDR3 extends over 14 amino acids. The germline CDR1 and CDR2 sequences are SNHLY and FYNNEI. V shed 6 bases and J 0 bases; nucleotides not matched to a gene: 4. The DNA of the CDR3 is TGTGCCAGCAGGGCAACAGGGGCTAACTATGGCTACACCTTC. Its translation: CASRATGANYGYTF.

This sequence joins TRBV6-6 and TRBJ1-1; TRBD1 might be the D (5 bases). There are 15 residues in the CDR3. CDR1 and CDR2 from the germline V gene are MNHNY and SVGAGI (reference sequence). V gave up 0 bases and J gave up 5 bases, with 13 bases separating them. DNA of the CDR3: TGTGCCAGCAGTTACTCTGTAGCCAGGGATACTGAAGCTTTCTTT. It encodes CASSYSVARDTEAFF.

The chain is built from TRBV9 and TRBJ1-1, with D unresolved. The V gene lost 0 bases and the J gene lost 1 base, with 10 bases spanning the gap. The CDR3 loop spans 15 amino acids. In germline, CDR1 is SGDLS, CDR2 YYNGEE. The DNA of the CDR3 is TGTGCCAGCAGCGTAGCCCTTTTCGGGAACACTGAAGCTTTCTTT. Translation: CASSVALFGNTEAFF.

The V and J genes are TRBV6-6 and TRBJ2-5; 9 bases map to TRBD2. Germline V lookup: CDR1 MNHNY, CDR2 SVGAGI (reference sequence). The CDR3 spans 16 residues. Unmatched junction bases numbered 8, after V lost 3 bases and J lost 3 bases. The CDR3 bases are TGTGCCAGCAGTTATGAGTTAGCGGGAGCTAAAGAGACCCAGTACTTC. Amino acid sequence: CASSYELAGAKETQYF.

This sequence joins TRBV3-1 (or the pseudogene TRBV3-2) and TRBJ2-5, with TRBD2 identical over 8 bases. The length of the CDR3 is 17 residues. Germline assignment: CDR1 LGHDT and CDR2 YNNKEL (reference sequence). Losses at the gene ends were 4 bases for V and 5 bases for J; bases not matched to a gene: 15. CDR3 bases: TGTGCCAGCAGCCGCGGACTAGCCGTTCCAGGCCGGGAGACCCAGTACTTC. Its translation: CASSRGLAVPGRETQYF.

J is TRBJ2-3 and V is TRBV24-1, with TRBD2 identical over 8 bases. In germline, CDR1 is KGHDR, CDR2 SFDVKD. This CDR3 has 16 residues. V lost 5 bases, J lost 2 bases, and 8 bases stayed unmatched. The CDR3 sequence is CATSVGAGGPTDTQYF. The CDR3 DNA is TGTGCCACCAGTGTGGGGGCGGGAGGCCCCACAGATACGCAGTATTTT.

The CDR3 coding sequence is TGTGCCAGCGGCCGGGGGAATCGAAATGGCTACACCTTC. This translates into CASGRGNRNGYTF. The rearrangement links TRBV6-5 to TRBJ1-2; possible D gene TRBD1, 5 bases. Germline CDR1 and CDR2: MNHEY and SVGAGI. The CDR3 runs to 13 residues. Between the trimmed V and J ends, which lost 8 bases and 6 bases, there was a span of 16 bases.

The rearrangement uses TRBV5-4 and TRBJ2-3; a weak D match, TRBD2 (6 bases). Germline V gene sequence: CDR1 SGHNT, CDR2 YYREEE (reference sequence). Between the trimmed V and J ends, which lost 8 bases and 2 bases, there was a span of 12 bases. The CDR3 is 13 amino acids. The CDR3 DNA follows: TGTGCCAGTTGGAGGAGGGACACAGATACGCAGTATTTT. It specifies CASWRRDTDTQYF.

The rearrangement uses TRBV19 and TRBJ2-7; 12 bases line up with TRBD2. Trimming cost V 3 bases and J 2 bases; bases outside gene matches: 2. The CDR3 totals 15 residues. Germline V CDR1 and CDR2: LNHDA, SQIVND (reference sequence). CDR3 protein: CASSIGTSGPYEQYF. CDR3 DNA sequence: TGTGCCAGTAGTATTGGGACTAGCGGGCCCTACGAGCAGTACTTC.

J is TRBJ1-2 and V is TRBV10-3; 7 positions agree with TRBD1. V lost 6 bases, J lost 4 bases, and 2 bases stayed unmatched. Germline CDR1 reads ENHRY; CDR2 reads SYGVKD. The CDR3 length is 12 residues. The CDR3 bases are TGTGCCATCAGGGGGGACAGCTATGGCTACACCTTC. Its protein is CAIRGDSYGYTF.

The genes are TRBV7-2 and TRBJ2-2, with TRBD2 as a possible D gene (5 bases). The germline V and J ends were trimmed by 6 bases and 1 base, with 9 bases remaining between them. Germline loops: CDR1 SGHTA, CDR2 FQGNSA. This CDR3 comprises 14 residues. This CDR3 is CASRNGVNTGELFF. CDR3 DNA: TGTGCCAGCAGAAACGGGGTGAACACCGGGGAGCTGTTTTTT.

The chain joins TRBV2 to TRBJ1-6; D is unclear. The V gene's germline CDR1 is SNHLY and CDR2 FYNNEI. CDR3 length equals 14 residues. V was shortened by 3 bases and J by 9 bases, with 12 bases between the two germline ends. CDR3 loop: CASSEGSPGSPLHF. As DNA, the CDR3 is TGTGCCAGCAGTGAGGGCAGCCCCGGTTCACCCCTCCACTTT.

The chain links TRBV2 to TRBJ2-1; the match to TRBD1 covers 9 bases. V lost 5 bases to trimming and J lost 5 bases; unmatched junction nucleotides: 4. CDR3 length: 14 residues. Looked up from germline, CDR1 is SNHLY and CDR2 is FYNNEI. CDR3 bases: TGTGCCAGCAGTAGGGGACAGGGAGACAATGAGCAGTTCTTC. Its translation is CASSRGQGDNEQFF. The entire variable domain, with the rest obtained from reference TRBV2 and TRBJ2-1, is as follows: EPEVTQTPSHQVTQMGQEVILRCVPISNHLYFYWYRQILGQKVEFLVSFYNNEISEKSEIFDDQFSVERPDGSNFTLKIRSTKLEDSAMYFCASSRGQGDNEQFFGPGTRLTVL.

The J gene is TRBJ2-2, the V gene TRBV10-3; TRBD2 aligns across 14 bases. Germline V gives CDR1 ENHRY, CDR2 SYGVKD. The V segment lost 5 bases and the J segment 5 bases; nucleotides outside the gene matches: 7. This CDR3 spans 17 amino acids. CDR3 loop: CAISITGTSGSTGELFF. The CDR3 DNA sequence: TGTGCCATCAGTATTACCGGGACTAGCGGGAGTACCGGGGAGCTGTTTTTT.

The chain carries TRBV18 and TRBJ2-2; 9 nucleotides align to TRBD1. The CDR3 length is 15 residues. Germline-derived CDR1 and CDR2 are KGHSH and LQKENI. V lost 2 bases to trimming and J lost 4 bases; unmatched junction nucleotides: 2. As DNA, the CDR3 is TGTGCCAGCTCACCAACAGGGGGCAGCACCGGGGAGCTGTTTTTT. It specifies CASSPTGGSTGELFF.

The genes are TRBV5-4 and TRBJ1-1, with a possible D match to TRBD1 (5 bases). Between the trimmed V and J ends, which lost 4 bases and 0 bases, there was a span of 13 bases. The CDR3 has 15 residues. Germline V gene lookup returns CDR1 SGHNT and CDR2 YYREEE (reference sequence). The CDR3, as DNA: TGTGCCAGCAGCGCAAGACAGAAAGTGAACACTGAAGCTTTCTTT. This sequence encodes CASSARQKVNTEAFF.

This chain links TRBV5-1 with TRBJ2-1, with D perhaps matching TRBD1 (5 bases). The germline V gene encodes CDR1 SGHRS and CDR2 YFSETQ. The CDR3 has 14 residues. Deletions cut 1 base from V and 5 bases from J, with 10 bases between. The CDR3 DNA reads TGCGCCAGCAGCTTGTTTCAGGGCCACAATGAGCAGTTCTTC. It yields the protein CASSLFQGHNEQFF.

This chain joins TRBV7-9 and TRBJ1-1; 10 nucleotides align to TRBD1. Germline trimming cut 3 bases from V and 11 bases from J; bases unmatched to any gene: 6. Germline values: CDR1 SEHNR, CDR2 FQNEAQ (reference sequence). The CDR3 extends over 13 amino acids. The CDR3, as DNA: TGTGCCAGCAGCTTGGGAGGGACAGGGGACGCTTTCTTT. Amino acids: CASSLGGTGDAFF.